The 2 T cell receptor beta chains below come from one sample, sequenced in a study of blood T cell repertoires in COVID-19. Sequencing used immunoSEQ multiplex PCR; TCRdb keeps in-frame clones, though not all of them. The data contain a few hundred thousand clones, roughly 87% of them singletons. The sequencing sample was made of PBMCs or T cells enriched from blood (not recorded which). These receptors were taken from a man younger than 30 with acute COVID-19.

With regard to this clone: This sample also contains other DNA sequences that code for the same CDR3. The chain couples TRBV28 to TRBJ2-7, with 11 nucleotides matching TRBD1. J lost 4 bases, V lost 2 bases, and 1 base had no gene match. The CDR3 sequence is 14 residues long. Germline V gene data show CDR1 as MDHEN and CDR2 as SYDVKM. The CDR3 DNA reads TGTGCCAGCAGTTTAGGGACAGGGGGATACGAGCAGTACTTC. Its protein product is CASSLGTGGYEQYF.

J is TRBJ2-2 and V is TRBV5-1; maybe TRBD1 (5 bases). Between the trimmed V and J ends, which lost 6 bases and 8 bases, there was a span of 14 bases. CDR1 and CDR2 (germline): SGHRS, YFSETQ. The CDR3 runs 13 residues. CDR3 region: CASTGIMRGELFF. DNA for the CDR3: TGCGCCAGCACAGGGATAATGAGAGGGGAGCTGTTTTTT.